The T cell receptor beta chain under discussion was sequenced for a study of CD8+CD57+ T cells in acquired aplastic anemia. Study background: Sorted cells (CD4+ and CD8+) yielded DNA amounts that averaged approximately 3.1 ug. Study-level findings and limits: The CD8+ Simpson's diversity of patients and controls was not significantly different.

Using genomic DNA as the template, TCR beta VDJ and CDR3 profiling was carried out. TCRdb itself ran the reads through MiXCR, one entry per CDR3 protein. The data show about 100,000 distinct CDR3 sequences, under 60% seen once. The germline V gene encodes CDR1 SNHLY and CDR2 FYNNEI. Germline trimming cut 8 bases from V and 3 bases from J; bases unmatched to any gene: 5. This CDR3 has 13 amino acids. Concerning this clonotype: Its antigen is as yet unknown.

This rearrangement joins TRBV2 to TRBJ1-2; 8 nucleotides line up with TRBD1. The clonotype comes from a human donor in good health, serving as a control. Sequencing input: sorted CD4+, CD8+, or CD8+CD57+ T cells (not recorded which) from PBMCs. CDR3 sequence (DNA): TGTGCCAGCCGGGCGGGACAGGACTATGGCTACACCTTC. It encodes CASRAGQDYGYTF.